The text below deals with one T cell receptor beta chain. The antigen is not known. This record comes from a study of cytomegalovirus exposure and HLA in healthy donors. Findings and limits, study-wide: TCR beta chain V- and J-gene trimming was linked, in a later analysis, to a missense variant in DCLRE1C.

The germline V gene encodes CDR1 LGHNA and CDR2 YNFKEQ. The CDR3 runs 14 residues. V lost 2 bases to trimming and J lost 4 bases; unmatched junction nucleotides: 1. PCR primers comprised 60 Vbeta and 13 Jbeta primers. The repertoire was sequenced with immunoSEQ multiplex PCR; TCRdb's copy has only in-frame clones and lacks some. Its clone listing holds 150,000 to 200,000 clones. Specimen: PBMCs. The chain recombines TRBV4-2 with TRBJ2-1, with TRBD2 matching over 8 bases. The source of this sequence is a young woman in good health and CMV-seropositive. The CDR3 sequence: CASSQRGGYNEQFF. The CDR3 DNA reads TGTGCCAGCAGCCAACGGGGGGGATACAATGAGCAGTTCTTC.